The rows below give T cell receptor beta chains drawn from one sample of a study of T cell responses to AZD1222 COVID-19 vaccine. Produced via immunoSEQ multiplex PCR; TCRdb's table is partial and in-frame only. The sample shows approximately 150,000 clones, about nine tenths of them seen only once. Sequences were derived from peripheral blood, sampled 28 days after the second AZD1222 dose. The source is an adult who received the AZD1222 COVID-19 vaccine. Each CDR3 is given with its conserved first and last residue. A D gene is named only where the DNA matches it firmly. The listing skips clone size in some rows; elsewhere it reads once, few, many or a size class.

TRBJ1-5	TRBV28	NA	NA	TGTGCCAGCCACGGAGGGAGGGATAATCAGCCCCAGCATTTT	CASHGGRDNQPQHF
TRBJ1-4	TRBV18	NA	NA	TGTGCCAGCTCGCGGACGGCGGGGGATCGAGAAAAACTGTTTTTT	CASSRTAGDREKLFF
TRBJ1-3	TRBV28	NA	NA	TGTGCCAGCAGTTTGAGGTCGGCGGCGACGTTAGGCACCATATATTTT	CASSLRSAATLGTIYF
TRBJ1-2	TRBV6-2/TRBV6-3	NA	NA	TGTGCCAGCAGTTACCGACCGACAGCTAACTATGGCTACACCTTC	CASSYRPTANYGYTF
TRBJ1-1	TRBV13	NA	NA	TGTGCCAGCAGCACCTTCCCTGGCAGGGACACTGAAGCTTTCTTT	CASSTFPGRDTEAFF
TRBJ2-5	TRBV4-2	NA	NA	TGTGCCAGCAGCCAAGGCCCCAGCGTACAAGAGACCCAGTACTTC	CASSQGPSVQETQYF
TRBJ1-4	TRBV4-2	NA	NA	TGTGCCAGCAGCCCGCCAGGGTTCACTAATGAAAAACTGTTTTTT	CASSPPGFTNEKLFF
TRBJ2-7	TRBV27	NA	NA	TGTGCCAGCAGGCCGGGACGGCCATCACCCTACGAGCAGTACTTC	CASRPGRPSPYEQYF
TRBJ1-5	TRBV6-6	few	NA	TGTGCCTGCAACAGGGTCGGCAATCAGCCCCAGCATTTT	CACNRVGNQPQHF
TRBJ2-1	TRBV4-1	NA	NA	TGCGCCAGCAGCCAAGAACCAGGTGGGGGTTCCTACAATGAGCAGTTCTTC	CASSQEPGGGSYNEQFF
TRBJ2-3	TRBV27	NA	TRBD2	TGTGCCAGCAGTCTGCGGACGGGAGGAAGAGATACGCAGTATTTT	CASSLRTGGRDTQYF
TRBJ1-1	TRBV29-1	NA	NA	TGCAGCGTTGGGACCAGGGTACTCCCGGATTACACTGAAGCTTTCTTT	CSVGTRVLPDYTEAFF
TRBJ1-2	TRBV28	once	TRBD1	TGTGCCAGCAGTTTTGGACAGGGGGTAAATGGCTACACCTTC	CASSFGQGVNGYTF
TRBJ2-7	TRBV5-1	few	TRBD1	TGCGCCAGCAGCTTGACAGGGGGTCCCCTCGAGCAGTACTTC	CASSLTGGPLEQYF
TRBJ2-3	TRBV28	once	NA	TGTGCCAGCAGTTCGGCCTCTCGCGATCGCACAGATACGCAGTATTTT	CASSSASRDRTDTQYF
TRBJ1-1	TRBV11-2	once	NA	TGTGCCAGCAGCCCCACCCAATCAGGGCGGAACACTGAAGCTTTCTTT	CASSPTQSGRNTEAFF
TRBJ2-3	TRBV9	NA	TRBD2	TGTGCCAGCAGCATCCTAGCGGGGGGATTCACAGATACGCAGTATTTT	CASSILAGGFTDTQYF
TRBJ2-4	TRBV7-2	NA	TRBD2	TGTGCCAGCAGCGAACGGACTAGCGGGAACAAAAACATTCAGTACTTC	CASSERTSGNKNIQYF
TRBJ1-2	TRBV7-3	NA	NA	TGTGCCAGCAGCAAAACAGGGTCCGGGGGAGGCTACACCTTC	CASSKTGSGGGYTF
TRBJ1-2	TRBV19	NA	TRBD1	TGTGCCAGTAGTGAACAGGGGGCGACCTATGGCTACACCTTC	CASSEQGATYGYTF
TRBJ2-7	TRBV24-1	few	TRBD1	TGTGCCACCAGTGACCCGGGACAGGGTTACGAGCAGTACTTC	CATSDPGQGYEQYF
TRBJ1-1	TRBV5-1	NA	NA	TGCGCCAGCAGCTTACGACAGTTCCTCGAGGGAGCTTTCTTT	CASSLRQFLEGAFF
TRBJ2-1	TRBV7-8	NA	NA	TGTGCCAGCAGCTTCGATAGCTACAATGAGCAGTTCTTC	CASSFDSYNEQFF
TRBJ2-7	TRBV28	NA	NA	TGTGCCAGCTCGTACGGGCGAGGGCCGGGTGAGGCTTCCTACGAGCAGTACTTC	CASSYGRGPGEASYEQYF
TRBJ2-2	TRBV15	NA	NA	TGTGCCACCAGCATCGTCAGGGGCGGGGAGCTGTTTTTT	CATSIVRGGELFF
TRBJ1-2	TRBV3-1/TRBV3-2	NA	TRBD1	TGTGCCAGCAGCCCCACCCGGACAGGTGCTTATGGCTACACCTTC	CASSPTRTGAYGYTF
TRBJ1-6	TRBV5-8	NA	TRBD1	TGTGCCAGCAGCGGGACAGGGGGCGCGCTTAGTTCACCCCTCCACTTT	CASSGTGGALSSPLHF
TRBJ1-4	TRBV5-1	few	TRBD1	TGCGCCAGCAGCTTTGGGACAGGGAACGAAAAACTGTTTTTT	CASSFGTGNEKLFF
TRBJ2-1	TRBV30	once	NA	TGTGCCTGGAAAGGGAGGTTGGTGAGCAATGAGCAGTTCTTC	CAWKGRLVSNEQFF
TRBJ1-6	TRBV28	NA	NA	TGTGCCAGCAGTTTAGGGGGCGGGCCTGATAATTCACCCCTCCACTTT	CASSLGGGPDNSPLHF
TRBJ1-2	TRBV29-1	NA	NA	TGCAGCGTTGAAGGCTCCATACTTCCTTCAAGGGACTATGGCTACACCTTC	CSVEGSILPSRDYGYTF
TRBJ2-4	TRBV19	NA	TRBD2	TGTGCCAGTAGCCAGACTAGCGGGAGGTTTGACATTCAGTACTTC	CASSQTSGRFDIQYF
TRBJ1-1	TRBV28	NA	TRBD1	TGTGCCAGCAGTTCATCACAGGGGCTCCGGACTGAAGCTTTCTTT	CASSSSQGLRTEAFF
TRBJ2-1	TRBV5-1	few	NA	TGCGCCAGCAGCCCCGGACAGAACAATGAGCAGTTCTTC	CASSPGQNNEQFF
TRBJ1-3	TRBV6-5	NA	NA	TGTGCCAGCAGTTACCACGGGGAGGGAGCTGGAAACACCATATATTTT	CASSYHGEGAGNTIYF
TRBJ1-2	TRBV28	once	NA	TGTGCCAGCCGTGAGGGCTCGGGGGGCACAAACTATGGCTACACCTTC	CASREGSGGTNYGYTF
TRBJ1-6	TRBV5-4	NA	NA	TGTGCCAGCAGCTCTGACAGTTCACCCCTCCACTTT	CASSSDSSPLHF
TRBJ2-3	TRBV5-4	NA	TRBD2	TGTGCCAGCAGCTTGGGAACTAGCGGTATAGCAGATACGCAGTATTTT	CASSLGTSGIADTQYF
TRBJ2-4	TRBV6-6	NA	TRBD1	TGTGCCAGCAGTCGACAGGGACCGATCAAAAACATTCAGTACTTC	CASSRQGPIKNIQYF
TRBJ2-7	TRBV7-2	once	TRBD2	TGTGCCAGCAGCCCCCAGCGGGGGGCCTACGAGCAGTACTTC	CASSPQRGAYEQYF
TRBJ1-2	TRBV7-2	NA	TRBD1	TGTGCCAGCAGTCCCGGGACAGGGGGAAGTTATGGCTACACCTTC	CASSPGTGGSYGYTF
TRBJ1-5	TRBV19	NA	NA	TGTGCCAGTAGGGACAACTACAATCAGCCCCAGCATTTT	CASRDNYNQPQHF
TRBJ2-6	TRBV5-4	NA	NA	TGTGCCAGCAGCTTGAAGGGCTCTGGGGCCAACGTCCTGACTTTC	CASSLKGSGANVLTF
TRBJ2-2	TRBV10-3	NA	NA	TGTGCCATCAGTGAGACAGGGAACACCGGGGAGCTGTTTTTT	CAISETGNTGELFF
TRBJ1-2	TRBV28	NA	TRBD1	TGTGCCAGCAGTTTTTCAGGGGGTCCCTACACCTTC	CASSFSGGPYTF
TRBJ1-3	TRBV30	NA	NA	TGTGCCTGGAGCCAGGGAGTTGGCTCTGGAAACACCATATATTTT	CAWSQGVGSGNTIYF
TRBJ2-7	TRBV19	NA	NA	NA	CASSILASGTGFSEQYF
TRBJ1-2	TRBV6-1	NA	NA	TGTGCCAGCAGTGACAGGGCGATTAACTATGGCTACACCTTC	CASSDRAINYGYTF
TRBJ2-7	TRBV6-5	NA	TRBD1	TGTGCCAGCAGAACATCCGGGACAGGCTACGAGCAGTACTTC	CASRTSGTGYEQYF
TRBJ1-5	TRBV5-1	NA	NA	TGCGCCAGCAGCCCGGGAGTGGGGAACAACAATCAGCCCCAGCATTTT	CASSPGVGNNNQPQHF
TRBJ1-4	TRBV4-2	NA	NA	TGTGCCAGCAGCCCCAACCGAATTAATGAAAAACTGTTTTTT	CASSPNRINEKLFF
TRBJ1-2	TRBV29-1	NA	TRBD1	TGCAGCGTTGAGAGGACAGGGGGCCTAACCTATGGCTACACCTTC	CSVERTGGLTYGYTF
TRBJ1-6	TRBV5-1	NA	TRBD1	TGCGCCAGCAGCGGGGGACAGGGTGGGAATTCACCCCTCCACTTT	CASSGGQGGNSPLHF
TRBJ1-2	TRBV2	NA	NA	TGTGCCAGCAGTGCGGGGCATAACTATGGCTACACCTTC	CASSAGHNYGYTF
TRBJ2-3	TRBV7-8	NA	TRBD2	TGTGCCAGCAGCTTAATCCTCGGGAGGGCGGGGAAGGATACGCAGTATTTT	CASSLILGRAGKDTQYF